These 17 T cell receptor beta chains were sequenced from one sample in a study of regulatory T cells in long-lasting Graves disease. Both iRepertoire HTBI primers and Arm-PCR of CDR3 regions were used to build the TCR beta libraries. TCRdb re-called the multiplex PCR reads through MiXCR, storing one row per CDR3 protein. This sample has around 450,000 distinct CDR3 sequences, with roughly 21% found just once. Time point noted: persistent/refractory GD, antithyroid drugs over 5 years with positive TRAb. PBMCs provided the RNA from which the TCR library was made. The sample here was peripheral blood mononuclear cells (PBMCs), taken when the disease was refractory, from a patient treated with antithyroid drugs. The source is a female donor with Graves disease.

Remarks on this clonotype: Mismatch with germline at one junction end may stem from a read error. The V gene is TRBV4-1, the J gene TRBJ2-2; maybe TRBD2 (6 bases). Germline V lookup: CDR1 MGHRA, CDR2 YSYEKL. The CDR3 contains 16 residues. In DNA form, the CDR3 reads TGCGCCAGCAACCAAGAGGGACTCGTGAACACCGGGGAGCTGTTTTTT. Translating gives CASNQEGLVNTGELFF.

In its sample, this clonotype was seen a few times. The chain is built from TRBV3-1 and TRBJ2-5; either TRBD1 or TRBD2 may supply D (5 bases each). CDR1 and CDR2 from the germline V gene are LGHDT and YNNKEL (reference sequence). V gave up 1 base and J gave up 1 base, with 16 bases separating them. The CDR3 has 17 amino acids. The CDR3 nucleotides are TGTGCCAGCAGCCAAGCTCTCGGGGACGCAGTCCAAGAGACCCAGTACTTC. It is translated as CASSQALGDAVQETQYF.

This clonotype has at least ten counts. This chain links TRBV6-5 with TRBJ2-7; D may be TRBD1 or TRBD2 (5 bases each). Trimming cost V 4 bases and J 3 bases, with 19 bases left between them. Germline V lookup: CDR1 MNHEY, CDR2 SVGAGI. The CDR3 sequence is 16 residues long. CDR3 nucleotides: TGTGCCAGCAGTTCCCCCGGGACGGCGTTGGGCTACGAGCAGTACTTC. It encodes CASSSPGTALGYEQYF.

This clonotype was counted ten times or more. This rearrangement joins TRBV27 to TRBJ2-7, with TRBD2 matching 9 bases. The CDR3 consists of 14 residues. Germline V gene data show CDR1 as MNHEY and CDR2 as SMNVEV (reference sequence). V was pared by 5 bases and J by 2 bases, with 4 bases of the junction left unmatched. In nucleotides, the CDR3 is TGTGCCAGCAGTCCGCGGGGGGGGACCTACGAGCAGTACTTC. It specifies CASSPRGGTYEQYF.

About this clonotype: A much more abundant neighbour one base away suggests this may be a read error. V and J are TRBV29-1 and TRBJ2-5; 7 bases align to TRBD1. V shed 6 bases and J 5 bases; nucleotides not matched to a gene: 9. The CDR3 runs 13 residues. CDR1 and CDR2 from the germline V gene are SQVTM and ANQGSEA. CDR3 nucleotide sequence: TGCAGCGTGAGGACAGGCCGTTTGGAGACCCAGTACTTC. This sequence encodes CSVRTGRLETQYF.

The chain joins TRBV20-1 to TRBJ2-2, with D uncertain. The germline gives CDR1 DFQATT, CDR2 SNEGSKA (reference sequence). Trimming pared 5 bases from V and 1 base from J, leaving 2 bases between. CDR3 length: 11 residues. CDR3 region: CSALNTGELFF. The CDR3 nucleotides are TGCAGTGCTTTGAACACCGGGGAGCTGTTTTTT.

This clonotype occurred many times. The V call is TRBV28, the J call TRBJ2-7; D possibly matches TRBD1 or TRBD2 (6 bases each). This CDR3 is 14 amino acids long. The germline V gene encodes CDR1 MDHEN and CDR2 SYDVKM. The germline V and J ends were trimmed by 1 base and 6 bases, with 13 bases remaining between them. DNA of the CDR3: TGTGCCAGCAGTTTATCAGGGGCGGGGACCGAGCAGTACTTC. It specifies CASSLSGAGTEQYF.

Remarks on this clonotype: A single base separates this from a much larger clone, so it may be a read error. This chain links TRBV14 with TRBJ2-5; the D is unclear. CDR1 is SGHDN, CDR2 FVKESK, per germline. This CDR3 is 12 amino acids long. The CDR3 coding sequence is TGTGCCGGCAGCCGAATCCCAGAGACCCAGTACTTC. Its protein product is CAGSRIPETQYF.

This clonotype occurred a few times. V gene TRBV7-2 combines with J gene TRBJ1-6; TRBD1 might be the D (6 bases). Germline V gives CDR1 SGHTA, CDR2 FQGNSA. This CDR3 has 12 residues. CDR3 loop: CATNREGSPLHF. CDR3 sequence (DNA): TGTGCGACCAACAGGGAGGGTTCACCCCTCCACTTT.

V is TRBV15 and J is TRBJ1-5; D is uncertain. Per the germline V gene, CDR1 is LNHNV and CDR2 is YYDKDF (reference sequence). Trimming took off 3 bases at V and 0 bases at J, with 9 bases between the two ends. The CDR3 spans 15 residues. CDR3 in DNA: TGTGCCACCAGCAGGACAAGAAATAGCAATCAGCCCCAGCATTTT. Amino acids: CATSRTRNSNQPQHF.

This clonotype was seen more than once but under ten times. The chain couples TRBV7-2 to TRBJ1-5; D gene unclear. V lost 1 base and J 9 bases, leaving 7 bases between the germline ends. Germline V gene lookup returns CDR1 SGHTA and CDR2 FQGNSA. The CDR3 has 12 amino acids. The CDR3 nucleotides read TGTGCCAGCAGCTTAGGGGGTCTGCCCCAGCATTTT. Translation gives CASSLGGLPQHF.

This clonotype was observed a handful of times. One base away lies a much larger clone, so this may be a sequencing read error. CDR3 residues: CVSTSTGVETQYF. The DNA of the CDR3 is TGTGTCAGCACCTCGACAGGGGTCGAGACCCAGTACTTC. The chain recombines TRBV12-3 or TRBV12-4 with TRBJ2-5; 8 bases fit TRBD1. The CDR3 consists of 13 residues.

This clonotype has a handful of counts. This chain uses TRBV6-1 with TRBJ2-2; D is perhaps TRBD2 (6 bases). V was trimmed by 6 bases and J by 1 base, leaving 15 bases between them. The CDR3 has 16 residues. CDR1 is MNHNS, CDR2 SASEGT, per germline. CDR3 in amino acids: CASSGWGSGNTGELFF. As DNA, the CDR3 is TGTGCCAGCAGCGGCTGGGGTAGCGGGAACACCGGGGAGCTGTTTTTT.

This clonotype was observed many times. The chain employs TRBV2 and TRBJ1-1; D is undetermined. Germline values: CDR1 SNHLY, CDR2 FYNNEI. Trimming removed 3 bases from V and 0 bases from J, with 8 bases in between. The CDR3 runs 14 residues. The CDR3 loop is CASSELAMNTEAFF. CDR3 bases: TGTGCCAGCAGTGAGTTAGCTATGAACACTGAAGCTTTCTTT. The whole variable domain, filled in from reference TRBV2 and TRBJ1-1, reads EPEVTQTPSHQVTQMGQEVILRCVPISNHLYFYWYRQILGQKVEFLVSFYNNEISEKSEIFDDQFSVERPDGSNFTLKIRSTKLEDSAMYFCASSELAMNTEAFFGQGTRLTVV.

This clonotype was observed a handful of times. V usage is TRBV4-3 and J usage is TRBJ2-2, with D hard to call. V lost 0 bases, J lost 1 base, and 6 bases lay in between. Germline CDR1 LGHNA, CDR2 YSLEER. The CDR3 length is 15 residues. CDR3 sequence reads: CASSQDRMNTGELFF. The CDR3 coding sequence is TGCGCCAGCAGCCAAGACCGGATGAACACCGGGGAGCTGTTTTTT.

V and J are TRBV28 and TRBJ1-5; 7 nucleotides align to TRBD1. The ends lost 0 bases at V and 6 bases at J; junction bases unmatched: 23. Germline lookup yields CDR1 MDHEN and CDR2 SYDVKM. The CDR3 is 21 residues long. The CDR3 here is CASSLWVGGGGAAGGVQPQHF. DNA of the CDR3: TGTGCCAGCAGTTTATGGGTCGGCGGGGGCGGGGCGGCAGGGGGTGTTCAGCCCCAGCATTTT. The full variable domain, completed using reference TRBV28 and TRBJ1-5, is DVKVTQSSRYLVKRTGEKVFLECVQDMDHENMFWYRQDPGLGLRLIYFSYDVKMKEKGDIPEGYSVSREKKERFSLILESASTNQTSMYLCASSLWVGGGGAAGGVQPQHFGDGTRLSIL.

The chain has TRBV7-8 and TRBJ2-1, with D possibly matching TRBD2 (5 bases). Germline CDR1 reads SGHVS; CDR2 reads FQNEAQ. V was shortened by 4 bases and J by 5 bases, with 12 bases between the two germline ends. The CDR3 is made up of 14 amino acids. This CDR3 reads CASSSGISDNEQFF. DNA for the CDR3: TGTGCCAGCAGCTCCGGGATTTCGGACAATGAGCAGTTCTTC.